This is a list of T cell receptor beta chains from one sample in a study of blood T cell repertoires in COVID-19. Repertoires were generated with immunoSEQ multiplex PCR, while TCRdb's copy carries only in-frame clones and drops some. This sample carries more than 95,000 clones, approximately 88% of them seen once, and the ten largest clones take 6.5% to 9%. Material: peripheral blood. Receptors originate from a man in his forties or fifties with acute or convalescent COVID-19. CDR3s include the opening cysteine and the closing phenylalanine or tryptophan. Fields, in order: D gene, J gene, V gene, clone size, CDR3 protein, CDR3 DNA. The D gene is left open where the match is weak. The size of a clone is reported for some rows only, either as once, few or many, or as a class for expanded clones.

D: TRBD2
J: TRBJ2-1
V: TRBV5-1
size: .
CDR3: CASSLAPSGYNEQFF
DNA: TGCGCCAGCAGCTTGGCGCCTAGCGGCTACAATGAGCAGTTCTTC

D: .
J: TRBJ1-5
V: TRBV5-1
size: once
CDR3: CASSSQGNQPQHF
DNA: TGCGCCAGCAGCTCACAGGGAAATCAGCCCCAGCATTTT

D: .
J: TRBJ2-2
V: TRBV29-1
size: .
CDR3: CSVEGLTGELFF
DNA: TGCAGCGTTGAAGGACTCACCGGGGAGCTGTTTTTT

D: TRBD1
J: TRBJ1-2
V: TRBV7-9
size: .
CDR3: CASSQGTGGADGYTF
DNA: TGTGCCAGCAGCCAAGGGACAGGGGGCGCGGATGGCTACACCTTC

D: TRBD2
J: TRBJ2-7
V: TRBV27
size: .
CDR3: CASSLGAGGHWEQYF
DNA: TGTGCCAGCAGTTTAGGGGCGGGAGGGCATTGGGAGCAGTACTTC

D: .
J: TRBJ2-7
V: TRBV6-5
size: .
CDR3: CASQTGYEQYF
DNA: TGTGCCAGCCAGACTGGCTACGAGCAGTACTTC

D: TRBD2
J: TRBJ2-7
V: TRBV12-5
size: .
CDR3: CASGLAGLAGVEQYF
DNA: TGTGCTAGTGGTTTGGCGGGACTAGCGGGAGTCGAGCAGTACTTC

D: .
J: TRBJ2-1
V: TRBV11-2
size: .
CDR3: CASSLTRGQLAREQFF
DNA: TGTGCCAGCAGCTTAACGCGGGGCCAACTAGCCCGAGAGCAGTTCTTC

D: TRBD2
J: TRBJ2-7
V: TRBV3-1/TRBV3-2
size: .
CDR3: CASSTGTSGEQYF
DNA: TGTGCCAGCAGTACCGGGACTAGCGGAGAGCAGTACTTC

D: .
J: TRBJ2-7
V: TRBV29-1
size: .
CDR3: CSVGQQGREQYF
DNA: TGCAGCGTTGGACAGCAGGGCCGCGAGCAGTACTTC

D: .
J: TRBJ2-7
V: TRBV5-5
size: .
CDR3: CASSPGLSYEQYF
DNA: TGTGCCAGCAGCCCGGGACTGTCCTACGAGCAGTACTTC

D: .
J: TRBJ2-7
V: TRBV19
size: .
CDR3: CASSEAAYYEQYF
DNA: TGTGCCAGTAGTGAAGCGGCTTACTACGAGCAGTACTTC

D: .
J: TRBJ2-5
V: TRBV5-8
size: .
CDR3: CASNLGHLQETQYF
DNA: TGTGCCAGCAACCTTGGGCATCTCCAAGAGACCCAGTACTTC

D: TRBD1
J: TRBJ1-2
V: TRBV12-5
size: .
CDR3: CASGSPRDRAYDGYTF
DNA: TGTGCTAGTGGTTCACCCCGGGACAGGGCCTACGATGGCTACACCTTC

D: .
J: TRBJ2-5
V: TRBV11-2
size: .
CDR3: CASSPVIGTQYF
DNA: TGTGCCAGCAGCCCCGTTATCGGGACCCAGTACTTC

D: TRBD2
J: TRBJ2-3
V: TRBV7-9
size: .
CDR3: CASSLGTRQWGAQYF
DNA: TGTGCCAGCAGCTTAGGGACTAGACAATGGGGTGCGCAGTATTTT

D: .
J: TRBJ2-3
V: TRBV5-1
size: .
CDR3: CASSLGQTEGDTQYF
DNA: TGCGCCAGCAGCTTGGGCCAGACCGAGGGAGATACGCAGTATTTT

D: TRBD1
J: TRBJ1-2
V: TRBV19
size: .
CDR3: CASSRDRLGVGYGYTF
DNA: TGTGCCAGTAGCCGGGACAGGTTGGGTGTGGGCTATGGCTACACCTTC

D: .
J: TRBJ1-2
V: TRBV19
size: .
CDR3: CASSIVQDTYYTF
DNA: TGTGCCAGTAGTATAGTTCAAGACACCTACTACACCTTC

D: .
J: TRBJ2-2
V: TRBV30
size: .
CDR3: CAWSVLSAGELFF
DNA: TGTGCCTGGAGTGTACTGAGTGCCGGGGAGCTGTTTTTT

D: TRBD2
J: TRBJ2-7
V: TRBV6-2/TRBV6-3
size: .
CDR3: CASSYPQAGVGEQYF
DNA: TGTGCCAGCAGTTATCCTCAAGCGGGAGTAGGAGAGCAGTACTTC

D: .
J: TRBJ1-6
V: TRBV7-2
size: .
CDR3: CASSLQANSPLHF
DNA: TGTGCCAGCAGCTTGCAGGCTAATTCACCCCTCCACTTT

D: TRBD2
J: TRBJ2-3
V: TRBV5-1
size: .
CDR3: CASSPQARTSGSVDTQYF
DNA: TGCGCCAGCAGCCCACAAGCCAGGACTAGCGGGAGTGTAGATACGCAGTATTTT

D: .
J: TRBJ2-4
V: TRBV27
size: .
CDR3: CASSLGGLNIQYF
DNA: TGTGCCAGCAGTTTGGGGGGTTTAAACATTCAGTACTTC

D: TRBD2
J: TRBJ2-1
V: TRBV29-1
size: .
CDR3: CSVLKAGGWDEQFF
DNA: TGCAGCGTTTTAAAGGCGGGAGGGTGGGATGAGCAGTTCTTC

D: TRBD1
J: TRBJ2-2
V: TRBV5-1
size: few
CDR3: CASSLGQGAGELFF
DNA: TGCGCCAGCAGCTTGGGACAGGGGGCCGGGGAGCTGTTTTTT

D: TRBD2
J: TRBJ2-5
V: TRBV12-5
size: .
CDR3: CASGLVGAGGRETQYF
DNA: TGTGCTAGTGGTTTGGTAGGCGCGGGAGGTCGGGAGACCCAGTACTTC

D: TRBD2
J: TRBJ2-7
V: TRBV7-2
size: once
CDR3: CASSLRRSGSYEQYF
DNA: TGTGCCAGCAGCTTAAGGCGTAGCGGGAGTTACGAGCAGTACTTC

D: .
J: TRBJ1-4
V: TRBV27
size: .
CDR3: CASSPATNEKLFF
DNA: TGTGCCAGCAGCCCTGCAACTAATGAAAAACTGTTTTTT

D: .
J: TRBJ2-7
V: TRBV12-5
size: .
CDR3: CASDVGPLREQYF
DNA: TGTGCTAGTGACGTGGGCCCCCTACGGGAGCAGTACTTC

D: .
J: TRBJ1-4
V: TRBV15
size: .
CDR3: CATSRMTVATNEKLFF
DNA: TGTGCCACCAGCAGGATGACAGTGGCAACTAATGAAAAACTGTTTTTT

D: TRBD1
J: TRBJ1-5
V: TRBV7-8
size: .
CDR3: CASSLVGQGSNQPQHF
DNA: TGTGCCAGCAGCTTAGTGGGACAGGGTAGCAATCAGCCCCAGCATTTT

D: .
J: TRBJ1-5
V: TRBV24-1
size: .
CDR3: CATSDAGQIQPQHF
DNA: TGTGCCACCAGTGATGCCGGACAGATACAGCCCCAGCATTTT